The 12 T cell receptor beta chains in this list originate from one sample, sequenced in a study of cytomegalovirus exposure and HLA in healthy donors. It was with 60 Vbeta and 13 Jbeta primers that the PCR ran. Data came from immunoSEQ multiplex PCR; TCRdb stores just in-frame clones and leaves some out. The data contain about 180,000 clones, under 80% of them seen just once; the ten biggest clones take up 2% to 2.5%. What was sequenced was PBMCs. The receptors shown here come from a woman in her thirties in good health and CMV-seropositive.

This chain uses TRBV13 with TRBJ2-2; 9 bases align to TRBD2. The CDR3 spans 18 residues. CDR1 PRHDT and CDR2 FYEKMQ come from the germline V gene (reference sequence). V lost 7 bases, J lost 4 bases, and 16 bases stayed unmatched. The CDR3 bases are TGTGCCAGCACTCTCACAACGAGACTAGCGGTATCCACCGGGGAGCTGTTTTTT. It specifies CASTLTTRLAVSTGELFF.

The rearrangement uses TRBV11-2 and TRBJ2-3; D unclear. CDR3 length equals 14 residues. CDR1 is SGHAT and CDR2 is FQNNGV in the germline V gene. The germline V and J ends were trimmed by 3 bases and 6 bases, with 13 bases remaining between them. The CDR3 region is CASSFTSPSDTQYF. The CDR3 DNA reads as TGTGCCAGCAGCTTCACATCCCCCTCCGATACGCAGTATTTT. Complete variable domain (other parts from reference TRBV11-2 and TRBJ2-3): EAGVAQSPRYKIIEKRQSVAFWCNPISGHATLYWYQQILGQGPKLLIQFQNNGVVDDSQLPKDRFSAERLKGVDSTLKIQPAKLEDSAVYLCASSFTSPSDTQYFGPGTRLTVL.

This chain joins TRBV4-1 and TRBJ1-4, with TRBD1 as a possible D gene (6 bases). The CDR3 sequence is 15 residues long. Germline-derived CDR1 and CDR2 are MGHRA and YSYEKL. The germline V and J ends were trimmed by 8 bases and 8 bases, with 21 bases remaining between them. The CDR3 DNA is TGCGCCAGCGGCCGGGAAGGACAGAAGAACGAAAAACTGTTTTTT. It yields the protein CASGREGQKNEKLFF.

The chain carries TRBV4-1 and TRBJ1-1, with 7 bases identical to TRBD1. Germline loops: CDR1 MGHRA, CDR2 YSYEKL. V shed 3 bases, J shed 6 bases, and the junction held 10 bases outside the gene matches. This CDR3 region has 15 residues. The CDR3 nucleotides are TGCGCCAGCAGCCATTCCGGGACAGCAGCCTCTGAAGCTTTCTTT. Its protein is CASSHSGTAASEAFF.

This clone was counted only a few times. The chain joins TRBV9 to TRBJ1-2, with D unresolved. Trimming removed 2 bases at V and 0 bases at J, with 11 bases between. This CDR3 comprises 15 residues. The germline gives CDR1 SGDLS, CDR2 YYNGEE. CDR3 nucleotide sequence: TGTGCCAGCAGCGTTTCGGGTGGAGCTAACTATGGCTACACCTTC. Encoded protein: CASSVSGGANYGYTF.

The chain couples TRBV9 to TRBJ1-3; 9 bases align to TRBD1. This CDR3 has 16 residues. V gave up 4 bases and J gave up 0 bases; unmatched junction bases: 5. Germline V gives CDR1 SGDLS, CDR2 YYNGEE. CDR3 loop: CASSSQGAGSGNTIYF. The DNA of the CDR3 is TGTGCCAGCAGCTCACAGGGGGCCGGCTCTGGAAACACCATATATTTT.

This clone was found once. The rearrangement joins TRBV21-1 to TRBJ1-1; the D call TRBD1 from the table was never checked on the DNA. TRBV21-1 is a pseudogene segment. The CDR3 consists of 14 residues. The DNA of the CDR3 is TGTGCCAGCAGCAAAGTTGTACAGGGCACTGAAGCTTTCTTT. Amino acids: CASSKVVQGTEAFF.

This clone was found once. This sequence joins TRBV4-1 and TRBJ2-7; D unclear. The V gene's germline CDR1 is MGHRA and CDR2 YSYEKL. Trimming removed 4 bases at V and 0 bases at J, with 10 bases between. The CDR3 loop spans 14 amino acids. This CDR3 reads CASSPPADSYEQYF. The CDR3 region has the DNA TGCGCCAGCAGCCCGCCCGCGGACTCCTACGAGCAGTACTTC.

The genes are TRBV19 and TRBJ1-3; unclear D gene. The CDR3 runs 15 residues. Germline CDR1 is LNHDA and CDR2 is SQIVND (reference sequence). V shed 6 bases and J shed 0 bases, with 12 bases lying between them. The CDR3 here is CASSPERSSGNTIYF. CDR3 DNA sequence: TGTGCCAGTAGCCCGGAGCGATCCTCTGGAAACACCATATATTTT.

This rearrangement joins TRBV7-9 to TRBJ1-6, with TRBD1 identical over 10 bases. The ends lost 5 bases at V and 6 bases at J; junction bases unmatched: 4. The CDR3 spans 15 residues. Germline V gives CDR1 SEHNR, CDR2 FQNEAQ (reference sequence). Here the CDR3 reads CASSTRQGANSPLHF. The CDR3 DNA is TGTGCCAGCAGCACCCGACAGGGGGCTAATTCACCCCTCCACTTT.

The chain joins TRBV30 to TRBJ2-5; D is possibly TRBD2 (6 bases). The ends were cut back, 1 base at V and 11 bases at J, with 11 bases in the middle. Germline values: CDR1 GTSNPN, CDR2 SVGIG (reference sequence). The CDR3 covers 11 residues. The CDR3 here is CAWSGAREQYF. The DNA for the CDR3 is TGTGCCTGGAGTGGGGCCCGGGAGCAGTACTTC.

As to this clone: Other DNA sequences in the sample encode the same CDR3. The V call is TRBV5-1, the J call TRBJ1-5; TRBD1 might be the D (6 bases). Germline V gene sequence: CDR1 SGHRS, CDR2 YFSETQ. There are 14 residues in the CDR3. The V end was cut by 0 bases, the J end by 4 bases, with 8 bases between. The CDR3 spells CASSLEGGNQPQHF. Here the CDR3 DNA reads TGCGCCAGCAGCTTGGAAGGGGGTAATCAGCCCCAGCATTTT.